Each of the 16 T cell receptor beta chains below was sequenced from the same sample in a study of cytomegalovirus exposure and HLA in healthy donors. This PCR relied on a set of 60 Vbeta primers and 13 Jbeta primers. Profiling relied on immunoSEQ multiplex PCR, and the TCRdb table lists in-frame clones only, not all of them. The table shows some 87,000 clones, with 60% to 85% occurring only once. Sequences were obtained from PBMCs. These receptors were collected from a woman in her thirties or forties in good health and CMV-seropositive.

The count of this clone is one. The V call is TRBV4-2, the J call TRBJ2-3; possible D gene TRBD1, 5 bases. V lost 0 bases, J lost 2 bases, and 12 bases lay in between. Germline CDR1 reads LGHNA; CDR2 reads YNFKEQ. This CDR3 has 16 residues. CDR3 sequence: CASSQDGWGYTDTQYF. The CDR3 DNA is TGTGCCAGCAGCCAAGATGGTTGGGGCTACACAGATACGCAGTATTTT.

This rearrangement joins TRBV28 to TRBJ1-3; D unclear. The germline V gene has CDR1 MDHEN and CDR2 SYDVKM. With 6 bases removed from V and 6 bases from J, the gap between germline ends came to 9 bases. The CDR3 covers 12 residues. CDR3 sequence reads: CASSLFQNTIYF. As DNA, the CDR3 is TGTGCCAGCAGCCTATTCCAAAACACCATATATTTT.

The chain links TRBV6-5 to TRBJ1-2; the match to TRBD1 covers 7 bases. The CDR3 sequence is 15 residues long. The trim removed 6 bases at V and 7 bases at J, leaving 14 bases unmatched. Germline V gene sequence: CDR1 MNHEY, CDR2 SVGAGI. CDR3 bases: TGTGCCAGCAGAGCGGACAGGTTTGGTGGTGGTGGCTACACCTTC. Translating gives CASRADRFGGGGYTF.

The J gene is TRBJ2-5, the V gene TRBV25-1; D remains ambiguous. The CDR3 contains 14 residues. The V end lost 3 bases, the J end lost 1 base, and 9 bases lay between the germline ends. Germline V lookup: CDR1 MGHDK, CDR2 SYGVNS. DNA of the CDR3: TGTGCCAGCAGTGATTTCGGGTTCCAAGAGACCCAGTACTTC. Its translation is CASSDFGFQETQYF.

This clone appeared a single time. The chain has TRBV25-1 and TRBJ2-1, with TRBD1 as a possible D gene (5 bases). V was shortened by 3 bases and J by 10 bases, with 7 bases between the two germline ends. The CDR3 runs 11 residues. The germline gives CDR1 MGHDK, CDR2 SYGVNS. The CDR3 is CASSDDREQFF. The CDR3 nucleotides read TGTGCCAGCAGTGACGACAGAGAGCAGTTCTTC.

V and J are TRBV2 and TRBJ2-2, with 7 bases that match TRBD1. Trimming took 10 bases from V and 4 from J; bases not matched to a gene: 6. Germline V gene data show CDR1 as SNHLY and CDR2 as FYNNEI. This CDR3 region has 13 residues. The CDR3 DNA sequence: TGTGCCACCCGGGACAGATTCACCGGGGAGCTGTTTTTT. This codes for CATRDRFTGELFF. Based on the CDR3 plus reference TRBV2 and TRBJ2-2, the full variable domain is EPEVTQTPSHQVTQMGQEVILRCVPISNHLYFYWYRQILGQKVEFLVSFYNNEISEKSEIFDDQFSVERPDGSNFTLKIRSTKLEDSAMYFCATRDRFTGELFFGEGSRLTVL.

This clone was recorded only once. The V call is TRBV7-6, the J call TRBJ1-1, with D maybe TRBD1 (6 bases). V lost 0 bases, J lost 1 base, and 9 bases lay in between. CDR3 length: 15 residues. CDR1 and CDR2 from the germline V gene are SGHVS and FNYEAQ. The CDR3 reads CASSLAGTRNTEAFF. CDR3 bases: TGTGCCAGCAGCTTAGCCGGGACACGGAACACTGAAGCTTTCTTT.

The chain has TRBV29-1 and TRBJ2-7; tentative D call: TRBD1 (6 bases). Trimming pared 7 bases from V and 3 bases from J, leaving 10 bases between. CDR1 is SQVTM, CDR2 ANQGSEA, per germline. The CDR3 extends over 11 amino acids. The CDR3 protein is CSALDSYEQYF. In nucleotides, the CDR3 is TGCAGCGCCCTGGACAGCTACGAGCAGTACTTC.

The chain's CDR3 is CASSERRAGYEQYF. CDR3 DNA sequence: TGTGCCAGCAGTGAACGCAGGGCCGGGTACGAGCAGTACTTC. This sequence joins TRBV6-1 and TRBJ2-7; D possibly corresponds to TRBD1 (5 bases). Trimming removed 2 bases at V and 4 bases at J, with 12 bases between. Germline V gives CDR1 MNHNS, CDR2 SASEGT. This CDR3 has 14 amino acids.

V is TRBV28 and J is TRBJ1-4; D gene uncertain. Trimming pared 3 bases from V and 3 bases from J, leaving 17 bases between. Germline V gene lookup returns CDR1 MDHEN and CDR2 SYDVKM. CDR3 size: 17 residues. The CDR3 region has the DNA TGTGCCAGCAGTTTCCCCATCACCAGGCGACCTAATGAAAAACTGTTTTTT. This codes for CASSFPITRRPNEKLFF. The whole variable domain, filled in from reference TRBV28 and TRBJ1-4, reads DVKVTQSSRYLVKRTGEKVFLECVQDMDHENMFWYRQDPGLGLRLIYFSYDVKMKEKGDIPEGYSVSREKKERFSLILESASTNQTSMYLCASSFPITRRPNEKLFFGSGTQLSVL.

The chain links TRBV29-1 to TRBJ2-3, with a tentative D call TRBD2 (6 bases). The V end was cut by 5 bases, the J end by 0 bases, with 27 bases between. Per the germline V gene, CDR1 is SQVTM and CDR2 is ANQGSEA. The CDR3 sequence is 19 residues long. CDR3 nucleotide sequence: TGCAGCGTTAATGTCCCGGGAGAACGAAGAAGACTGAGCACAGATACGCAGTATTTT. This encodes CSVNVPGERRRLSTDTQYF.

The chain carries TRBV6-1 and TRBJ2-1; 9 bases agree with TRBD1. In germline, CDR1 is MNHNS, CDR2 SASEGT. The CDR3 length is 16 residues. J gave up 7 bases and V 4 bases, and 11 bases lay outside the gene matches. In DNA form, the CDR3 reads TGTGCCAGCAGTGTCATCGCAGGGACAGGGAAAAATGAGCAGTTCTTC. Residues: CASSVIAGTGKNEQFF.

The chain employs TRBV18 and TRBJ2-7; tentatively, D is TRBD1 (6 bases). Trimming pared 3 bases from V and 0 bases from J, leaving 12 bases between. Germline V CDR1 and CDR2: KGHSH, LQKENI. The CDR3 has 15 amino acids. CDR3 bases: TGTGCCAGCTCACCCCAGACAGGAAGCTCCTACGAGCAGTACTTC. It encodes CASSPQTGSSYEQYF.

The chain couples TRBV19 to TRBJ1-5; no clear D gene. With 5 bases removed from V and 5 bases from J, the gap between germline ends came to 4 bases. The CDR3 spans 11 residues. Germline loops: CDR1 LNHDA, CDR2 SQIVND (reference sequence). DNA of the CDR3: TGTGCCAGTAGTTCTGATCAGCCCCAGCATTTT. As protein: CASSSDQPQHF.

This clone has just a few counts. The rearrangement links TRBV5-1 to TRBJ2-3, with 9 bases matching TRBD1. CDR3 size: 13 residues. V dropped 7 bases and J dropped 3; count of bases not matched to a gene: 3. Germline V gene data show CDR1 as SGHRS and CDR2 as YFSETQ. The CDR3 DNA sequence: TGCGCCAGCCGACAGGGGGTAACAGATACGCAGTATTTT. Translation: CASRQGVTDTQYF.

This clone was detected only a few times. The V call is TRBV19, the J call TRBJ2-2; possible D gene TRBD2, 6 bases. Germline V CDR1 and CDR2: LNHDA, SQIVND (reference sequence). V was clipped by 7 bases and J by 3 bases, with 15 bases between them. The CDR3 sequence is 15 residues long. CDR3 DNA sequence: TGTGCCAGTACCCCCTTCGGGGGAGACACCGGGGAGCTGTTTTTT. This translates into CASTPFGGDTGELFF.